This entry features one T cell receptor (beta chain) sequence. What it binds is not known. Germline CDR1 LNHDA, CDR2 SQIVND (reference sequence). Trimming cost V 6 bases and J 1 base, with 10 bases left between them. CDR3 size: 14 residues. This specimen comes from a study of Graves' ophthalmopathy and Graves' hyperthyroidism. Regarding the study as a whole: The blood repertoire also included most expanded thyroid clonotypes above 0.001 frequency.

RNA transcripts served as template for amplifying TCR beta CDR3 sequences. First-round RT-PCR relied on HTBI primers, and a second-round multiplex PCR came next. TCRdb redid the calling of the multiplex PCR reads with MiXCR, one entry per CDR3 protein. Of 400,000 to 500,000 distinct CDR3 sequences in the sample, roughly 20% were seen once. The starting material, about 9.9 ml of fresh peripheral blood, provided the PBMCs. This chain connects TRBV19 to TRBJ1-3, with D unclear. This receptor was taken from a woman aged 18-29 years with stable Graves' hyperthyroidism. Material: peripheral blood. CDR3 in DNA: TGTGCCAGTAGCTCTGACAATTCTGGAAACACCATATATTTT. Translating it yields CASSSDNSGNTIYF.